This is a list of T cell receptor beta chains from one sample in a study of shared clonotypes between healthy human individuals. Some clones are missing from TCRdb's copy, which holds only in-frame ones; the method was immunoSEQ multiplex PCR. The sample shows 1,100,000 or so clones, roughly 74% of them seen only once. Sequenced: memory CD4+ T cells from PBMCs. The receptors were gathered from a young man in good health. Some clones in this sample may be carry-over from other donors' samples. CDR3s include the opening cysteine and the closing phenylalanine or tryptophan. A D gene is named only where the DNA matches it firmly. Expanded clones are given a class, and other clones once, few, many or no size at all.

>.|TRBJ1-1|TRBV5-4|12|few
CASSPRDTEAFF
TGTGCCAGCAGCCCGAGGGACACTGAAGCTTTCTTT
>.|TRBJ2-3|TRBV18|14|.
CASSPTAVADTQYF
TGTGCCAGCTCACCAACCGCGGTCGCTGATACGCAGTATTTT
>.|TRBJ2-7|TRBV6-5|12|.
CAISDGRRGQYF
TGTGCCATCAGTGATGGCAGGCGGGGGCAGTACTTC
>.|TRBJ2-7|TRBV28|15|.
CASSLPNGESYEQYF
TGTGCCAGCAGTCTACCCAATGGGGAGTCCTACGAGCAGTACTTC
>TRBD2|TRBJ2-4|TRBV6-6|14|.
CASSYGLAKNIQYF
TGTGCCAGCAGTTACGGACTAGCGAAAAACATTCAGTACTTC
>.|TRBJ2-7|TRBV9|15|.
CASSLLPGSIYEQYF
TGTGCCAGCAGCCTGCTCCCGGGATCCATTTACGAGCAGTACTTC
>.|TRBJ2-3|TRBV2|12|once
CASSGLTDTQYF
TGTGCCAGCAGTGGACTAACAGATACGCAGTATTTT
>.|TRBJ2-6|TRBV21-1|18|few
CASKTTGEPFSGANVLTF
TGTGCCAGCAAGACGACAGGGGAGCCTTTCTCTGGGGCCAACGTCCTGACTTTC
>.|TRBJ1-4|TRBV2|14|.
CASSETGFNEKLFF
TGTGCCAGCAGTGAAACAGGGTTTAATGAAAAACTGTTTTTT
>.|TRBJ1-1|TRBV28|13|once
CASGEGMNTEAFF
TGTGCCAGCGGGGAGGGGATGAACACTGAAGCTTTCTTT
>TRBD2|TRBJ2-5|TRBV5-4|15|.
CASSTHNPGGETQYF
TGTGCCAGCAGCACCCATAATCCGGGAGGGGAGACCCAGTACTTC
>.|TRBJ1-3|TRBV30|12|.
CAWADGSNTIYF
TGTGCCTGGGCTGATGGATCTAACACCATATATTTT
>TRBD1|TRBJ1-1|TRBV6-5|14|.
CASNRQGRDTEAFF
TGTGCCAGCAATAGACAGGGAAGAGACACTGAAGCTTTCTTT
>.|TRBJ2-5|TRBV18|13|.
CASSPGTGETQYF
TGTGCCAGCTCACCCGGGACCGGGGAGACCCAGTACTTC
>.|TRBJ2-5|TRBV4-3|13|.
CASSQVPGETQYF
TGCGCCAGCAGCCAAGTTCCGGGGGAGACCCAGTACTTC
>TRBD2|TRBJ2-5|TRBV11-2|18|.
CASSSPEGGNVGPETQYF
TGTGCCAGCAGCTCCCCCGAGGGAGGGAACGTTGGCCCCGAGACCCAGTACTTC
>.|TRBJ2-7|TRBV10-1|13|.
CASPRQVTSEQYF
TGCGCCAGCCCCCGACAGGTTACCTCCGAGCAGTACTTC
>.|TRBJ2-7|TRBV19|9|few
CARRPEQYF
TGTGCCCGCAGACCCGAGCAGTACTTC
>.|TRBJ1-1|TRBV28|14|.
CASETYPKGTEAFF
TGTGCCAGTGAAACTTACCCCAAAGGGACTGAAGCTTTCTTT
>TRBD1|TRBJ1-5|TRBV5-1|15|.
CASSATGGGNQPQHF
TGCGCCAGCAGCGCAACAGGGGGCGGCAATCAGCCCCAGCATTTT
>.|TRBJ1-2|TRBV5-4|15|.
CASSGRTGKNYGYTF
TGTGCCAGCAGCGGAAGGACGGGGAAGAACTATGGCTACACCTTC
>TRBD2|TRBJ2-1|TRBV11-3|15|.
CASSLGTSGYNEQFF
TGTGCCAGCAGCTTAGGGACTAGCGGTTACAATGAGCAGTTCTTC
>.|TRBJ1-1|TRBV5-1|15|few
CASSFGAGRDTEAFF
TGCGCCAGCAGCTTCGGGGCGGGGCGGGACACTGAAGCTTTCTTT
>.|TRBJ1-2|TRBV14|12|.
CASTAGHGGYTF
TGTGCCAGCACCGCAGGCCATGGAGGCTACACCTTC
>.|TRBJ2-5|TRBV5-1|17|.
CASSLVSSGSGPETQYF
TGCGCCAGCAGCTTGGTATCTTCGGGATCCGGGCCAGAGACCCAGTACTTC
>TRBD1|TRBJ1-1|TRBV5-4|16|.
CASSLPGTGGNTEAFF
TGTGCCAGCAGCTTACCCGGGACAGGGGGGAACACTGAAGCTTTCTTT
>.|TRBJ2-1|TRBV7-9|15|.
CASSLVRARGDEQFF
TGTGCCAGCAGCTTAGTACGAGCACGAGGTGATGAGCAGTTCTTC
>TRBD2|TRBJ2-7|TRBV5-1|15|.
CASSLGLAGADEQYF
TGCGCCAGCAGCTTGGGACTAGCGGGCGCCGACGAGCAGTACTTC
>.|TRBJ2-3|TRBV4-3|15|.
CASSQDRGLGDTQYF
TGCGCCAGCAGCCAAGATAGGGGTTTAGGAGATACGCAGTATTTT
>TRBD1|TRBJ1-5|TRBV7-9|15|.
CASSSTQGAGQPQHF
TGTGCCAGCAGCTCAACCCAGGGGGCAGGACAGCCCCAGCATTTT
>TRBD1|TRBJ1-4|TRBV5-1|15|.
CASCSQGVTNEKLFF
TGCGCCAGCTGTTCACAGGGGGTTACTAATGAAAAACTGTTTTTT
>TRBD2|TRBJ2-1|TRBV9|17|once
CASSVALRTSGLGEQFF
TGTGCCAGCAGCGTGGCTCTGCGTACTAGCGGCTTGGGAGAGCAGTTCTTC
>TRBD2|TRBJ2-1|TRBV7-9|16|.
CASSMRTSGENNEQFF
TGTGCCAGCAGCATGAGGACTAGCGGGGAAAACAATGAGCAGTTCTTC
>TRBD1|TRBJ2-6|TRBV28|17|.
CASSYRQGRTGANVLTF
TGTGCCAGCAGTTATAGACAGGGGCGGACTGGGGCCAACGTCCTGACTTTC
>TRBD1|TRBJ1-2|TRBV7-9|13|.
CASSLQGGGGYTF
TGTGCCAGCAGCTTACAGGGGGGTGGTGGCTACACCTTC
>.|TRBJ1-5|TRBV6-4|15|once
CASSPVGGPNQPQHF
TGTGCCAGCAGCCCGGTAGGGGGGCCCAATCAGCCCCAGCATTTT
>.|TRBJ2-3|TRBV9|14|.
CASSVRDGTDTQYF
TGTGCCAGCAGCGTTCGGGACGGCACAGATACGCAGTATTTT
>.|TRBJ2-1|TRBV15|15|.
CATSRDWDSYNEQFF
TGTGCCACCAGCAGAGATTGGGATTCCTACAATGAGCAGTTCTTC
>.|TRBJ1-5|TRBV28|12|.
CASMYSNQPQHF
TGTGCCAGCATGTACAGTAATCAGCCCCAGCATTTT
>TRBD1|TRBJ2-7|TRBV19|15|.
CASSDRGSSSYEQYF
TGTGCCAGTAGCGACAGGGGGTCAAGCTCCTACGAGCAGTACTTC